This T cell receptor beta chain was obtained from a study of T cell changes during pregnancy in multiple sclerosis. Profiled with immunoSEQ multiplex PCR; TCRdb holds only in-frame clones, not every one. Of roughly 89,000 clones listed, about 94% are singletons. This clone occurred once. CDR1 is MNHEY and CDR2 is SMNVEV in the germline V gene (reference sequence). The CDR3 loop spans 14 amino acids. Trimming left V 6 bases short and J 0 bases short, with 9 bases between. The genes are TRBV27 and TRBJ1-5; no clear D. The sample in question was peripheral blood, obtained in the third trimester of pregnancy. This receptor was obtained from a female donor with multiple sclerosis, enrolled in a pregnancy study. CDR3 in amino acids: CASSKSYSNQPQHF. The CDR3 DNA reads as TGTGCCAGCAGCAAGAGTTATAGCAATCAGCCCCAGCATTTT.